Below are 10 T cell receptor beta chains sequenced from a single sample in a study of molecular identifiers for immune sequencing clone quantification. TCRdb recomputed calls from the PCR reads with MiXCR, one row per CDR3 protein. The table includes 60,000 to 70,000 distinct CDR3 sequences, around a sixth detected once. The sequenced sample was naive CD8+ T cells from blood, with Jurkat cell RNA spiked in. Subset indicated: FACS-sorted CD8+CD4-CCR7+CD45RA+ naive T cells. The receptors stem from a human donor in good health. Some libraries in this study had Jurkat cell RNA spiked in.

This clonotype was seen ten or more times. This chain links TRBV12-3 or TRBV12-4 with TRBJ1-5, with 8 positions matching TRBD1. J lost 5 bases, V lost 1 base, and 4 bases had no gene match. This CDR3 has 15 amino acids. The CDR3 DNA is TGTGCCAGCAGTTTAGTTGGGACAGGCCATCAGCCCCAGCATTTT. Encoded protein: CASSLVGTGHQPQHF.

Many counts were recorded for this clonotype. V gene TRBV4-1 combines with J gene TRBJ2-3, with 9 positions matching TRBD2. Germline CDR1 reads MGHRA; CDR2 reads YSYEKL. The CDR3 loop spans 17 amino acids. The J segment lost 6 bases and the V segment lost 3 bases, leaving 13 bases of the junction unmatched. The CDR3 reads CASSHRDSGSLVDTQYF. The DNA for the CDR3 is TGCGCCAGCAGCCACCGAGATAGCGGGAGTTTGGTGGATACGCAGTATTTT.

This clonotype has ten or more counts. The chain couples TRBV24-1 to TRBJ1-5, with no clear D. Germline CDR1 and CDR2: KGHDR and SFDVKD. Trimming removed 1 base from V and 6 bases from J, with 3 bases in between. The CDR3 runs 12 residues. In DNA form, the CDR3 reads TGTGCCACCAGTGATTTCGGTCAGCCCCAGCATTTT. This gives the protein CATSDFGQPQHF.

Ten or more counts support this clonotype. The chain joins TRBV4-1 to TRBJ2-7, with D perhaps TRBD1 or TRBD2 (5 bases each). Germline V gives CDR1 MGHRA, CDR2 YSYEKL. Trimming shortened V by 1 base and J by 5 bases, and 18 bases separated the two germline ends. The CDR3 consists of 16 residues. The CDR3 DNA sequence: TGCGCCAGCAGCCAAGTTGGGACCCTGAAGCCCCACGAGCAGTACTTC. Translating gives CASSQVGTLKPHEQYF.

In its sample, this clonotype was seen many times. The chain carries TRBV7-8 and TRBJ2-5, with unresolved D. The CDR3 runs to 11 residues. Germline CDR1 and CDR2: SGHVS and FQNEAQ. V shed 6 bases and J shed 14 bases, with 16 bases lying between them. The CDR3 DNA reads TGTGCCAGCAGACCGGCCCACCATGATTACTTC. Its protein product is CASRPAHHDYF.

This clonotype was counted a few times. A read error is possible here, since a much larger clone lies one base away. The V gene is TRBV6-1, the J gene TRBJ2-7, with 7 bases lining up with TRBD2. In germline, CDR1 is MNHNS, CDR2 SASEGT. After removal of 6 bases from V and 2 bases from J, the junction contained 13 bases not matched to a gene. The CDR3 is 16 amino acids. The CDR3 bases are TGTGCCAGCAGCCCCGGGACTAACGGGGGAACCTACGAGCAGTACTTC. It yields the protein CASSPGTNGGTYEQYF.

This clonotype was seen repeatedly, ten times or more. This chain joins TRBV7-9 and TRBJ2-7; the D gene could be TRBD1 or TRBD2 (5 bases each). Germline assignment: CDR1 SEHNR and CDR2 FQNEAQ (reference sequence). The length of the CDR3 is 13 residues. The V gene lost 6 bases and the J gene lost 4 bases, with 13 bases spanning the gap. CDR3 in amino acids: CASRPGPAYEQYF. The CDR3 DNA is TGTGCCAGCAGACCGGGACCGGCATACGAGCAGTACTTC.

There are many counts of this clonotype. The CDR3 coding sequence is TGTGCCAGCAGCCCCACCCCCTTTAGTTTCGCAGATACGCAGTATTTT. It encodes CASSPTPFSFADTQYF. The chain uses TRBV11-2 and TRBJ2-3; D is undetermined. The ends were cut back, 5 bases at V and 4 bases at J, with 19 bases in the middle. The germline CDR1 and CDR2 sequences are SGHAT and FQNNGV. This CDR3 has 16 residues.

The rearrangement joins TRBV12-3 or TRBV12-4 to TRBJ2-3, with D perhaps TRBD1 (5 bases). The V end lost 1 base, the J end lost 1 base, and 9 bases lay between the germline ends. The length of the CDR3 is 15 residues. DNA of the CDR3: TGTGCCAGCAGTTTAGACAGGCTGGGCACAGATACGCAGTATTTT. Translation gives CASSLDRLGTDTQYF.

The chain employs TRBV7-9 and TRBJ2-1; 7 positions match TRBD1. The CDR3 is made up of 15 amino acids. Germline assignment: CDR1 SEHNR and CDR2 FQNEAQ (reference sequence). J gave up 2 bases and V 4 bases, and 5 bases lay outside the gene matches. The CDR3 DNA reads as TGTGCCAGCAGCTCGCCGGGACAGACCTACAATGAGCAGTTCTTC. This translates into CASSSPGQTYNEQFF.